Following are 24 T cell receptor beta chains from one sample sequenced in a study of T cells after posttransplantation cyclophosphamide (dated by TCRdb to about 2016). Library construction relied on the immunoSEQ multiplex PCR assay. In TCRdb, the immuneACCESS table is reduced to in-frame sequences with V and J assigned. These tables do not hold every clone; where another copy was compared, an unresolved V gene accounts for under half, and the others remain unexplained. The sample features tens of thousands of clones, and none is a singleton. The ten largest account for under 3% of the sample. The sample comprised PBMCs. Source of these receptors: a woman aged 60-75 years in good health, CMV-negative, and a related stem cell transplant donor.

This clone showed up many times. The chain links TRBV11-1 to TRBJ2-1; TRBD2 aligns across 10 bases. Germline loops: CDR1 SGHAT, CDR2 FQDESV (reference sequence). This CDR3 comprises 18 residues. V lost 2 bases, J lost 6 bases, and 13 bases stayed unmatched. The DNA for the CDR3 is TGTGCCAGCAGCTTATATTCAAGCGGGAGGGCCGAGGGCAATGAGCAGTTCTTC. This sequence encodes CASSLYSSGRAEGNEQFF. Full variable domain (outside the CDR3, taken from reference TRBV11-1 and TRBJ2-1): EAEVAQSPRYKITEKSQAVAFWCDPISGHATLYWYRQILGQGPELLVQFQDESVVDDSQLPKDRFSAERLKGVDSTLKIQPAELGDSAMYLCASSLYSSGRAEGNEQFFGPGTRLTVL.

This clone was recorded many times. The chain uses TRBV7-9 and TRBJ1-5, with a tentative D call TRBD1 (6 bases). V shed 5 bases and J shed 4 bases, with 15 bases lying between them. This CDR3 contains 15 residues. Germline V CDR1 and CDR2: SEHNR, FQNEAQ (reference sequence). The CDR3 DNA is TGTGCCAGCAGCGGAACAGGGAGGAGAAATCAGCCCCAGCATTTT. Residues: CASSGTGRRNQPQHF.

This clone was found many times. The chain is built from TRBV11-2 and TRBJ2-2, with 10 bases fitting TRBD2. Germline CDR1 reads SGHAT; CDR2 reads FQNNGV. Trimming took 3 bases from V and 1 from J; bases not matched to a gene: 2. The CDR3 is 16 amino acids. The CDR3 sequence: CASSLLAGGNTGELFF. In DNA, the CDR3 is TGTGCCAGCAGCTTGTTAGCGGGGGGGAACACCGGGGAGCTGTTTTTT.

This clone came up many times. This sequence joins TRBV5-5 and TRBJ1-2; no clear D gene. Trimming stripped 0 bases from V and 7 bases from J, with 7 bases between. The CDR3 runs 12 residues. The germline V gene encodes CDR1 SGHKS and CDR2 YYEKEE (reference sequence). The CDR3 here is CASSLDKSGYTF. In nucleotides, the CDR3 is TGTGCCAGCAGCTTGGACAAATCTGGCTACACCTTC.

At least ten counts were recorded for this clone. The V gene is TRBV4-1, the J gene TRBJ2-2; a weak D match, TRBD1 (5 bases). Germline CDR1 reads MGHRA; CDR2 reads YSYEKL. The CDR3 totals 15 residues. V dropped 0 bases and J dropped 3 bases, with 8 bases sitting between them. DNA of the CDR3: TGCGCCAGCAGCCAAGAGACAGCCTACACCGGGGAGCTGTTTTTT. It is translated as CASSQETAYTGELFF.

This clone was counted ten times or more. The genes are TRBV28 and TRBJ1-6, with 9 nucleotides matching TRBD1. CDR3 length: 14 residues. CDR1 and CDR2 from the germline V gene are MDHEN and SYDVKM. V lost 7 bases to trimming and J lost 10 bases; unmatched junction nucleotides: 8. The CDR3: CASKTDRGGSPLHF. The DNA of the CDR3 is TGTGCCAGCAAGACCGACAGGGGGGGCTCACCCCTCCACTTT.

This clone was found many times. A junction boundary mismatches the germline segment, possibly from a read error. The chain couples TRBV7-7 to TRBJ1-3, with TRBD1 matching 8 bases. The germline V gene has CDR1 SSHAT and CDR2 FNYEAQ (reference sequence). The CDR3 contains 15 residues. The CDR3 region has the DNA TGTGCTAGCAGCTTAACGGACAGGGCGGGAAACACCATATATTTT. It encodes CASSLTDRAGNTIYF.

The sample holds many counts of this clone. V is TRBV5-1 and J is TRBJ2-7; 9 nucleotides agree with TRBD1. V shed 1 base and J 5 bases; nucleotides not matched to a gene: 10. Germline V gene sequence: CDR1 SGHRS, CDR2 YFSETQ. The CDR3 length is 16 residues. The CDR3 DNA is TGCGCCAGCAGCTTGAGTCCCGGGACAGGGAATAACGAGCAGTACTTC. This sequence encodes CASSLSPGTGNNEQYF.

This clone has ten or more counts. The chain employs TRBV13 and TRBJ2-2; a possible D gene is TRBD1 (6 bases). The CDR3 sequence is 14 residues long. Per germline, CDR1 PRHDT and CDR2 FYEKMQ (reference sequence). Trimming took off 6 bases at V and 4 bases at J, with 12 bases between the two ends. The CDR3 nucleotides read TGTGCCAGCAGGTACAGGGCTGGCACCGGGGAGCTGTTTTTT. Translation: CASRYRAGTGELFF.

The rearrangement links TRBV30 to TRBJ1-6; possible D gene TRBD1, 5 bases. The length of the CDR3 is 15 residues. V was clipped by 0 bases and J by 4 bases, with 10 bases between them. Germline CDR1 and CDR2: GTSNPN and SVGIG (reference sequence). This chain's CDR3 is CAWSVDISYNSPLHF. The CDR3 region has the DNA TGTGCCTGGAGTGTGGACATTTCATATAATTCACCCCTCCACTTT. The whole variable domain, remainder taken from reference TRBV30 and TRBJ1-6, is SQTIHQWPATLVQPVGSPLSLECTVEGTSNPNLYWYRQAAGRGLQLLFYSVGIGQISSEVPQNLSASRPQDRQFILSSKKLLLSDSGFYLCAWSVDISYNSPLHFGNGTRLTVT.

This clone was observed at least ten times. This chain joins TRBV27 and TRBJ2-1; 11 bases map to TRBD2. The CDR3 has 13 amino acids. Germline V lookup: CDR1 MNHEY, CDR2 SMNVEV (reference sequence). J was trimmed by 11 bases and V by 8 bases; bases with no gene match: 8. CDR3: CASWGLAAIKQFF. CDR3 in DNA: TGTGCCAGCTGGGGACTAGCGGCAATAAAGCAGTTCTTC.

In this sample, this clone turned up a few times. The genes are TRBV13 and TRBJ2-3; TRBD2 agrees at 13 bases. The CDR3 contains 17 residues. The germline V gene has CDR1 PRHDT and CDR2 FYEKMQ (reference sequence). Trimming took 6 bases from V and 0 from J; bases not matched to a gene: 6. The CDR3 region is CASSWTSGGKSTDTQYF. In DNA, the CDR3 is TGTGCCAGCAGTTGGACTAGCGGGGGCAAGAGCACAGATACGCAGTATTTT.

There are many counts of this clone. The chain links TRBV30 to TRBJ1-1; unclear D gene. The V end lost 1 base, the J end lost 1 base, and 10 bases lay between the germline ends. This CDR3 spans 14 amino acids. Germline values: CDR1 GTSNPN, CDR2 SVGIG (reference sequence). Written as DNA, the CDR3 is TGTGCCTGGAGTGGCCTCAGGAAGAACACTGAAGCTTTCTTT. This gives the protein CAWSGLRKNTEAFF.

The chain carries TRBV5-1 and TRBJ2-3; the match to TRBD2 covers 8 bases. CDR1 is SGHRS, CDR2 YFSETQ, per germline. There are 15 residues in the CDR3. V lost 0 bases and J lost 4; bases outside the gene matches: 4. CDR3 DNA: TGCGCCAGCAGCTTGGATGCGGGGGGTTCAGATACGCAGTATTTT. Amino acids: CASSLDAGGSDTQYF.

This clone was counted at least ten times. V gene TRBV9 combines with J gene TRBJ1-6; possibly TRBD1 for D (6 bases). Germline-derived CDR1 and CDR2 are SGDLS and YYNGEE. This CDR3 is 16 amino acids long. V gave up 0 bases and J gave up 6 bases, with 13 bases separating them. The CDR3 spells CASSVDGRGLNSPLHF. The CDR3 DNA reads TGTGCCAGCAGCGTAGATGGCAGGGGTCTTAATTCACCCCTCCACTTT.

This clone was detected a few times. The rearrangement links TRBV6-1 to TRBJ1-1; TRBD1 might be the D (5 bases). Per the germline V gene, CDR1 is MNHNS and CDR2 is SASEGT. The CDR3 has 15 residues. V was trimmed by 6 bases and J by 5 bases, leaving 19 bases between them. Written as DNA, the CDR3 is TGTGCCAGCAGGGGGCTTCTGTCTGGGGAGACTGAAGCTTTCTTT. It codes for CASRGLLSGETEAFF.

Here the CDR3 reads CASSLTSGKTSNTQYF. DNA of the CDR3: TGTGCCAGCAGCTTGACTAGCGGGAAGACCTCGAATACGCAGTATTTT. V gene TRBV5-4 combines with J gene TRBJ2-3, with 10 bases matching TRBD2. This CDR3 has 16 residues. J lost 7 bases, V lost 1 base, and 9 bases had no gene match. From germline, CDR1 is SGHNT and CDR2 YYREEE (reference sequence).

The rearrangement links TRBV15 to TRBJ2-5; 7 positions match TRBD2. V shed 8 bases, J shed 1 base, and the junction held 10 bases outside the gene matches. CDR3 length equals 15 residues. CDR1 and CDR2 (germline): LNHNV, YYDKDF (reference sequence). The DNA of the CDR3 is TGTGCCACCGAGAGGGGCGGGGGATTCCAAGAGACCCAGTACTTC. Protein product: CATERGGGFQETQYF. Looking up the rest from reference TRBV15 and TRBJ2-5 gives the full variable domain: DAMVIQNPRYQVTQFGKPVTLSCSQTLNHNVMYWYQQKSSQAPKLLFHYYDKDFNNEADTPDNFQSRRPNTSFCFLDIRSPGLGDTAMYLCATERGGGFQETQYFGPGTRLLVL.

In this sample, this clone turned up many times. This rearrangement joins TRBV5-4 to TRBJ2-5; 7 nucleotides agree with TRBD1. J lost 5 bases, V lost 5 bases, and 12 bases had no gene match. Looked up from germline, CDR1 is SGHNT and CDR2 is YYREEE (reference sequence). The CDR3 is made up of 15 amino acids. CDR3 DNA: TGTGCCAGCAGGGGGATCGGTGGCAGGGGGGAGACCCAGTACTTC. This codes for CASRGIGGRGETQYF.

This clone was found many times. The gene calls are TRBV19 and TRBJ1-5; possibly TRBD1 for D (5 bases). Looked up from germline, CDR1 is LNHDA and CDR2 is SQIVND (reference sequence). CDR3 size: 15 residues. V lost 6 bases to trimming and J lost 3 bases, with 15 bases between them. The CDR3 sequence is CASRASQGTNQPQHF. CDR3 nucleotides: TGTGCCAGTAGGGCTTCCCAGGGAACCAATCAGCCCCAGCATTTT.

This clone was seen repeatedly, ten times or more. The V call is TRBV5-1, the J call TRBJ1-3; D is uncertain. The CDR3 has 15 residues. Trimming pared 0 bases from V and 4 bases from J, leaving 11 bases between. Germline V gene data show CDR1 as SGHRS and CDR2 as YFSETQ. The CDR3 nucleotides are TGCGCCAGCAGCTTGGCCTTCCCCCAGGGAAACACCATATATTTT. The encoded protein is CASSLAFPQGNTIYF.

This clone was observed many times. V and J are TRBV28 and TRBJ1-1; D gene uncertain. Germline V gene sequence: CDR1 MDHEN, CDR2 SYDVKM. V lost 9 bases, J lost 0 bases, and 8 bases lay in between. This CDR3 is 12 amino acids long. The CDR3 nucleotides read TGTGCCAGTTTATCGGTGAACACTGAAGCTTTCTTT. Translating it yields CASLSVNTEAFF.

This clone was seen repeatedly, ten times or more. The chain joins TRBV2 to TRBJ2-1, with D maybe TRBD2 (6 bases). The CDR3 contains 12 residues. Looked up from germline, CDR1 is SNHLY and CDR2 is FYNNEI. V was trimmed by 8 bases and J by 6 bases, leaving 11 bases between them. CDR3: CASGQGLNEQFF. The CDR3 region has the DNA TGTGCCAGCGGGCAGGGACTCAATGAGCAGTTCTTC.

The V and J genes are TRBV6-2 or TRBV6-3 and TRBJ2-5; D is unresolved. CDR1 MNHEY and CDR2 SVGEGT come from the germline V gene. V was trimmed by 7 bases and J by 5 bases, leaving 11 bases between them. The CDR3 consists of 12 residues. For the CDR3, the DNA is TGTGCCAGCACGAGACAAACCGAGACCCAGTACTTC. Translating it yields CASTRQTETQYF.